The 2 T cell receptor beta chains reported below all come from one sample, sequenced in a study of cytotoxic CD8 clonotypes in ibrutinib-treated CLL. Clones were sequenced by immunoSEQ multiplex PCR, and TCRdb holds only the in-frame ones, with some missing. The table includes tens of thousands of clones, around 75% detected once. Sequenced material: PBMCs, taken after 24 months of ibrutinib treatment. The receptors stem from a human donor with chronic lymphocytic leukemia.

This chain's CDR3 is CASRTGLLNQPQHF. The CDR3 nucleotides read TGCGCCAGCAGGACAGGGTTGTTAAACCAGCCCCAGCATTTT. The rearrangement uses TRBV10-2 and TRBJ1-5; TRBD1 matches 7 bases. The CDR3 is 14 amino acids. The V segment lost 6 bases and the J segment 7 bases; nucleotides outside the gene matches: 9. Germline assignment: CDR1 WSHSY and CDR2 SAAADI.

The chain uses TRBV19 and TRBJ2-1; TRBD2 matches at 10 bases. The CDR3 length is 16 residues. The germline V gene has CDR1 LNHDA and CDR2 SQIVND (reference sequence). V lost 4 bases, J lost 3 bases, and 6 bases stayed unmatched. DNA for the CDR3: TGTGCCAGTAGTACCGGAGCGGGGGGGTTCTACAATGAGCAGTTCTTC. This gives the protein CASSTGAGGFYNEQFF.